This paragraph covers one T cell receptor (beta chain) sequence. Antigen: not known. Produced via immunoSEQ multiplex PCR; TCRdb's table is partial and in-frame only. The sample includes roughly 140,000 clones, around 90% seen only once; the top ten take around 8%. The record originates from a study of cytomegalovirus exposure and HLA in healthy donors. At the level of the study: The roughly 670 first-cohort repertoires shared a platform with the 110 or so validation repertoires, as reported in a later analysis. Whole-study findings and limits: In vitro checks showed that three CMV-associated chains really do target CMV antigens. Usually a TCR sequence was rare, but some public TCRs were found in many donors. Altogether, 150 or so TCR beta chains were recorded as cytomegalovirus-associated.

J gave up 4 bases and V 3 bases, and 3 bases lay outside the gene matches. Germline CDR1 and CDR2: MNHEY and SMNVEV (reference sequence). This CDR3 region has 15 residues. This rearrangement joins TRBV27 to TRBJ2-2; TRBD2 matches 9 bases. This TCR was sampled from a woman aged 18-29 years in good health and CMV-seropositive. The sample taken for sequencing was PBMCs. The CDR3: CASSLGGRGTGELFF. The CDR3 DNA reads TGTGCCAGCAGTTTGGGCGGGAGGGGCACCGGGGAGCTGTTTTTT.